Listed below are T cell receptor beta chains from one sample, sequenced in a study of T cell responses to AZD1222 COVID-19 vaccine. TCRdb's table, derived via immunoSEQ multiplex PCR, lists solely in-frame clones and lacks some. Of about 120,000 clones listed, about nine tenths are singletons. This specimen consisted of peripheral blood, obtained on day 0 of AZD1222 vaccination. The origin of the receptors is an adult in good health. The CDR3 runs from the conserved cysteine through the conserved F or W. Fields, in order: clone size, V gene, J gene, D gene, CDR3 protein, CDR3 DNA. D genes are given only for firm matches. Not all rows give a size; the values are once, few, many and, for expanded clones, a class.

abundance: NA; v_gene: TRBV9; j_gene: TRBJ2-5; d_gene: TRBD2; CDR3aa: CASSVPYPGSGIETQYF; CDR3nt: TGTGCCAGCAGCGTACCCTACCCGGGTAGCGGGATTGAGACCCAGTACTTC
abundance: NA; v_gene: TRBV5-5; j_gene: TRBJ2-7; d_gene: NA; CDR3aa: CASSLEGATGEQYF; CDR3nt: TGTGCCAGCAGCTTGGAAGGGGCTACGGGAGAGCAGTACTTC
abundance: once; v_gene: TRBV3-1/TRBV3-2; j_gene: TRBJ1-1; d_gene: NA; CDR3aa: CASSQSGRTEAFF; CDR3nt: TGTGCCAGCAGCCAATCCGGACGCACTGAAGCTTTCTTT
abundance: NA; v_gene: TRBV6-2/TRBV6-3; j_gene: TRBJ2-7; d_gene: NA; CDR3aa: CASSYSARGQYF; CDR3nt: TGTGCCAGCAGTTACTCCGCCCGGGGGCAGTACTTC
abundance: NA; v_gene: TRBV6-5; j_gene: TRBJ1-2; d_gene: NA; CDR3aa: CASRSPEENRGYTF; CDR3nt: TGTGCCAGCAGATCCCCTGAAGAGAATCGTGGCTACACCTTC
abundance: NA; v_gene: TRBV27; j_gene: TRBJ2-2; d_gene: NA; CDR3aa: CASSRTRLSGELFF; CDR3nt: TGTGCCAGCAGTCGGACCCGCCTGAGCGGGGAGCTGTTTTTT
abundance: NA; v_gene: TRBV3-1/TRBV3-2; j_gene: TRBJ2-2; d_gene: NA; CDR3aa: CASSQATSGELFF; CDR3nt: TGTGCCAGCAGCCAGGCCACATCCGGGGAGCTGTTTTTT
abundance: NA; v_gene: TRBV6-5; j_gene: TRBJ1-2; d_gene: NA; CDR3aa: CASSYRTGFDGYTF; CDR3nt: TGTGCCAGCAGTTACCGAACAGGGTTTGATGGCTACACCTTC
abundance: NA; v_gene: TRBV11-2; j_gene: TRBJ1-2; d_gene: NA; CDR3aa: CASSPEVGVNYGYTF; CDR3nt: TGTGCCAGCAGCCCCGAGGTGGGGGTGAACTATGGCTACACCTTC
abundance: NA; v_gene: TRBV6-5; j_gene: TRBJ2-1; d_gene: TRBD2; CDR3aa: CASTETSVDEQFF; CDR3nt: TGTGCCAGTACAGAGACTAGCGTCGATGAGCAGTTCTTC
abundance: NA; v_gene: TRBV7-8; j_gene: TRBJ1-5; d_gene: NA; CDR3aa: CASSLATTGHQPQHF; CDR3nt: TGTGCCAGCAGCTTAGCGACGACGGGGCATCAGCCCCAGCATTTT
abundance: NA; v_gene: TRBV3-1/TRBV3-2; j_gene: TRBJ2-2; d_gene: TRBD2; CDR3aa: CASSQEGLAGGPGELFF; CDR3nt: TGTGCCAGCAGCCAAGAAGGCCTAGCGGGGGGGCCCGGGGAGCTGTTTTTT
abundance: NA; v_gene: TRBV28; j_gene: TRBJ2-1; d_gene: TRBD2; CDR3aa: CASSPPGLAGAEQFF; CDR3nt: TGTGCCAGCAGCCCACCGGGACTAGCGGGGGCTGAGCAGTTCTTC
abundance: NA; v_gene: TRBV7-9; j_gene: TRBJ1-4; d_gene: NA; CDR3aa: CASSTYSTNEKLFF; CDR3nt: TGTGCCAGCAGCACTTACTCGACTAATGAAAAACTGTTTTTT
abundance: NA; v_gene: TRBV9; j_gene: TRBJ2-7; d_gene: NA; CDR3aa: CASSPSLGSQYEQYF; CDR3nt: TGTGCCAGCAGCCCATCCCTAGGGTCACAGTACGAGCAGTACTTC
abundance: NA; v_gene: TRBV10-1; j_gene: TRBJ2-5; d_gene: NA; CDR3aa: CAVDGAGTETCQETQYF; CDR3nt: TGCGCCGTAGATGGGGCAGGAACTGAGACTTGCCAAGAGACCCAGTACTTC
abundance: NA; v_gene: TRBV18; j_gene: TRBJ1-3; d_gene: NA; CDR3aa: CASSLGTGNTIYF; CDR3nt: TGTGCCAGCTCATTAGGAACTGGAAACACCATATATTTT
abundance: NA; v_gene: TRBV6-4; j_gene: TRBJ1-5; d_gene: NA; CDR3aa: CASSNRGGPQHF; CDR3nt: TGTGCCAGCAGTAACCGGGGGGGCCCCCAGCATTTT
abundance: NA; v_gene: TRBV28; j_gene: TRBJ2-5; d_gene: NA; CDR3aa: CASSLGSRETQYF; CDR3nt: TGTGCCAGCAGTTTAGGTTCACGAGAGACCCAGTACTTC
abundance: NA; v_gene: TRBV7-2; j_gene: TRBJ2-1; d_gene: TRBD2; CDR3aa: CASSPLRGGRANEQFF; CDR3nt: TGTGCCAGCAGCCCTCTTAGGGGCGGGAGGGCTAATGAGCAGTTCTTC
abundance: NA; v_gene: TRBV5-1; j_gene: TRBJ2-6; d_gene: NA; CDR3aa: CASSLGLPGPSGANVLTF; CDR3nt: TGCGCCAGCAGCTTGGGTCTCCCAGGGCCCTCTGGGGCCAACGTCCTGACTTTC
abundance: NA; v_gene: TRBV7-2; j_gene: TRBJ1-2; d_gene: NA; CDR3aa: CASSFSQGMDGYTF; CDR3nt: TGTGCCAGCAGCTTTTCTCAGGGGATGGATGGCTACACCTTC
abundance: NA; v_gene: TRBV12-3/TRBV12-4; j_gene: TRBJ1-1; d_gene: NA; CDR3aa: CASSLIGNTEAFF; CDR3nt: TGTGCCAGCAGTTTAATCGGGAACACTGAAGCTTTCTTT
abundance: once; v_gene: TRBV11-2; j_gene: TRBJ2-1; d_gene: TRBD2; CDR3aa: CASSLSGTSGTRSYNEQFF; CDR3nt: TGTGCCAGCAGCTTATCCGGGACTAGCGGTACCCGCTCCTACAATGAGCAGTTCTTC
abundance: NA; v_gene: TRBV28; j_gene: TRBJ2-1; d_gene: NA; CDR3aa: CASNQGGNEQFF; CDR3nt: TGTGCCAGCAATCAAGGGGGTAATGAGCAGTTCTTC
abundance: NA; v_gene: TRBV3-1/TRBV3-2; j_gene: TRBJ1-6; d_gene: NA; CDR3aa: CASSLAGQGDSPLHF; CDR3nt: TGTGCCAGCAGCCTTGCAGGGCAGGGAGATTCACCCCTCCACTTT
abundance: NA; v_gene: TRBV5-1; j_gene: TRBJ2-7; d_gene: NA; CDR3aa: CASSSGLGAREQQYF; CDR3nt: TGCGCCAGCAGCTCCGGACTTGGGGCTAGGGAGCAGCAGTACTTC
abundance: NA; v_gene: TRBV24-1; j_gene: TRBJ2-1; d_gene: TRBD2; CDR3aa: CATSDSGLAGGRQQFF; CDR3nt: TGTGCCACCAGTGATTCGGGACTAGCGGGAGGGCGCCAGCAGTTCTTC
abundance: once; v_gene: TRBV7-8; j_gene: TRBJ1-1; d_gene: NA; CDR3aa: CASSPTGGVTEAFF; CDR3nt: TGTGCCAGCAGCCCCACTGGTGGGGTAACAGAAGCTTTCTTT
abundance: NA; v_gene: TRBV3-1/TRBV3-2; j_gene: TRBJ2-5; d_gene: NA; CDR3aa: CASSPAVARETQYF; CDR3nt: TGTGCCAGCAGCCCAGCCGTGGCCCGAGAGACCCAGTACTTC
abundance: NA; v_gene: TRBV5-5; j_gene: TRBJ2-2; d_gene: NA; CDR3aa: CASSSSWGETNTGELFF; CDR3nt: TGTGCCAGCAGCTCATCGTGGGGGGAGACGAACACCGGGGAGCTGTTTTTT
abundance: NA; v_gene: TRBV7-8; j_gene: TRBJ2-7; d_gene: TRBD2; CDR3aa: CADGWTSGRVSNEQYF; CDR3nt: TGTGCCGACGGGTGGACTAGCGGGAGGGTAAGCAACGAGCAGTACTTC
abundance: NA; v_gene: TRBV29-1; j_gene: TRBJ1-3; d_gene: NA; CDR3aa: CSVESGDTIYF; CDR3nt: TGCAGCGTTGAATCGGGAGACACCATATATTTT
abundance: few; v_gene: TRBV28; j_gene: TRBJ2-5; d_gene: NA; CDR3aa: CASSPPEEETQYF; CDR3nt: TGTGCCAGCAGCCCTCCCGAAGAGGAGACCCAGTACTTC
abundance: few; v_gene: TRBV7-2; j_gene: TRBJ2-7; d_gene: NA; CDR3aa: CASSSYSSYEQYF; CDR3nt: TGTGCCAGCAGCTCCTACAGCTCCTACGAGCAGTACTTC
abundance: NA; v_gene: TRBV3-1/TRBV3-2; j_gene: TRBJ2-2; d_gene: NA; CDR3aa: CASSQAGAGLTGELFF; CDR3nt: TGTGCCAGCAGCCAGGCGGGGGCCGGTCTCACCGGGGAGCTGTTTTTT
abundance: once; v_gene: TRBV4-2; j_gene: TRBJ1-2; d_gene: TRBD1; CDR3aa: CASSYTGVANYGYTF; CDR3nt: TGTGCCAGCAGCTATACAGGGGTAGCTAACTATGGCTACACCTTC
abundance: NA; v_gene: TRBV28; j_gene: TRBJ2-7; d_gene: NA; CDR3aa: CASSVTGYEQYF; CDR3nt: TGTGCCAGCAGTGTGACGGGGTACGAGCAGTACTTC
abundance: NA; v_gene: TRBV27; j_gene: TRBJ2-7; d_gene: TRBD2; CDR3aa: CASSFFSGIPIYEQYF; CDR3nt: TGTGCCAGCAGTTTCTTTAGCGGGATACCCATCTACGAGCAGTACTTC
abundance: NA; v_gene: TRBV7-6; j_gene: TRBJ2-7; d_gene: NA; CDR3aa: CASSLESGAYEQYF; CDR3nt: TGTGCCAGCAGCTTAGAATCTGGCGCCTACGAGCAGTACTTC
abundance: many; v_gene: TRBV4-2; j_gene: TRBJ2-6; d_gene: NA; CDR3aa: CASSQDGVFSGANVLTF; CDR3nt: TGTGCCAGCAGCCAAGACGGGGTCTTCTCTGGGGCCAACGTCCTGACTTTC
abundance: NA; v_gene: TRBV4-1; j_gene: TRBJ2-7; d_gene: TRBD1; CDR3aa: CASSQGTGTYPSYEQYF; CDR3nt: TGCGCCAGCAGCCAAGGGACAGGGACCTACCCATCCTACGAGCAGTACTTC
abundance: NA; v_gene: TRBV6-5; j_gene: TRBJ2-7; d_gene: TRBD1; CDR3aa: CASSRDRPSYEQYF; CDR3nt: TGTGCCAGCAGCCGGGACAGACCCTCCTACGAGCAGTACTTC
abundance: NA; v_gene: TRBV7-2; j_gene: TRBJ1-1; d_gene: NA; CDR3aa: CASSLLRVGWTEAFF; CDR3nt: TGTGCCAGCAGCTTATTGAGGGTGGGGTGGACTGAAGCTTTCTTT
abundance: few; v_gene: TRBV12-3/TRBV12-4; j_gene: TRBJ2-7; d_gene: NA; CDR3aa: CASSSDFTREQYF; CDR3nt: TGTGCCAGCAGTTCCGATTTCACGCGGGAGCAGTACTTC
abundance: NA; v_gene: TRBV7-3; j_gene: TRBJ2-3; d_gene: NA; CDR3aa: CASSPSQGNTQYF; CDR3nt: TGTGCCAGCAGCCCCTCACAAGGGAATACGCAGTATTTT
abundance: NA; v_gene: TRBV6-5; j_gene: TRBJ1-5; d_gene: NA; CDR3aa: CASSYSSGANNQPQHF; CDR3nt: TGTGCCAGCAGTTACTCGTCGGGGGCGAATAATCAGCCCCAGCATTTT
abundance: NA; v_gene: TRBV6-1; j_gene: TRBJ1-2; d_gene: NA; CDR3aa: CASSEGAGHYGYTF; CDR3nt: TGTGCCAGCAGTGAGGGGGCAGGGCACTATGGCTACACCTTC
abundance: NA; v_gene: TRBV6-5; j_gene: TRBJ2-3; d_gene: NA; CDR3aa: CASSNAGFTDTQYF; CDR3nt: TGTGCCAGCAGTAATGCGGGATTCACAGATACGCAGTATTTT
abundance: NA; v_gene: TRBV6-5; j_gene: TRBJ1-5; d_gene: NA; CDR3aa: CASSYKRVGNQPQHF; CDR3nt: TGTGCCAGCAGTTATAAGCGGGTGGGCAATCAGCCCCAGCATTTT
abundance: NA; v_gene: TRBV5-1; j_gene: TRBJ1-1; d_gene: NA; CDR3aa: CASYSSPGGTEAFF; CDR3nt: TGCGCCAGCTATTCATCTCCAGGAGGAACTGAAGCTTTCTTT
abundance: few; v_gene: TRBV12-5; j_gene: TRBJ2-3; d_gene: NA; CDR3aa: CASGLSLSTDTQYF; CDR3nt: TGTGCTAGTGGTTTGAGCCTGAGCACAGATACGCAGTATTTT
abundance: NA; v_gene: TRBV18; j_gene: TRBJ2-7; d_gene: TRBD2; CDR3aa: CASSPGGGLDEQYF; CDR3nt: TGTGCCAGCTCACCCGGGGGGGGTTTGGACGAGCAGTACTTC